Listed here are 26 T cell receptor beta chains from one sample, sequenced in a study of cytomegalovirus exposure and HLA in healthy donors. Some clones are missing from TCRdb's copy, which holds only in-frame ones; the method was immunoSEQ multiplex PCR. The repertoire holds around 56,000 clones, with roughly 93% as singletons. Sequencing input: PBMCs. The source is a woman younger than 35 in good health and CMV-seropositive.

J is TRBJ1-5 and V is TRBV19; 7 nucleotides agree with TRBD1. The ends lost 3 bases at V and 0 bases at J; junction bases unmatched: 14. The CDR3 covers 19 residues. CDR1 LNHDA and CDR2 SQIVND come from the germline V gene (reference sequence). The CDR3 DNA reads TGTGCCAGTAGTATGTTTGGGCAGGGTGCAGGGGGTAGCAATCAGCCCCAGCATTTT. Protein sequence: CASSMFGQGAGGSNQPQHF.

V and J are TRBV5-8 and TRBJ1-3, with D tentatively TRBD1 (6 bases). The CDR3 contains 14 residues. V was cut by 4 bases and J by 0 bases, with 8 bases left in between. Germline V CDR1 and CDR2: SGHTS, YDEGEE. CDR3 coding DNA: TGTGCCAGCAGCACCAGGGGCTCTGGAAACACCATATATTTT. The encoded protein is CASSTRGSGNTIYF.

This chain uses TRBV7-9 with TRBJ2-5; 7 bases map to TRBD1. Germline lookup yields CDR1 SEHNR and CDR2 FQNEAQ (reference sequence). The CDR3 is 15 amino acids. V lost 4 bases and J lost 6; bases outside the gene matches: 11. CDR3 loop: CASSSYRDRLKTQYF. The CDR3 bases are TGTGCCAGCAGCTCATACCGGGACAGATTAAAGACCCAGTACTTC.

This chain joins TRBV29-1 and TRBJ1-2; 10 bases fit TRBD1. CDR1 and CDR2 from the germline V gene are SQVTM and ANQGSEA. With 4 bases clipped from V and 2 bases from J, the junction kept 1 base outside the gene matches. This CDR3 is built from 13 residues. This CDR3 reads CSVGTGGNYGYTF. The DNA for the CDR3 is TGCAGCGTTGGGACAGGGGGGAACTATGGCTACACCTTC.

The table lists this clone with many counts. Written as DNA, the CDR3 is TGTGCCAGCAGTGAAGCGGGGGGCACAGATACGCAGTATTTT. As protein: CASSEAGGTDTQYF. The chain employs TRBV6-4 and TRBJ2-3; TRBD2 aligns across 8 bases. After removal of 3 bases from V and 1 base from J, the junction contained 0 bases not matched to a gene. CDR1 is MRHNA, CDR2 SNTAGT, per germline. The CDR3 extends over 14 amino acids.

This clone is a singleton in its sample. The rearrangement joins TRBV4-2 to TRBJ1-5, with a weak D call TRBD1 (5 bases). Trimming cost V 4 bases and J 4 bases, with 11 bases left between them. The CDR3 loop spans 14 amino acids. Germline CDR1 LGHNA, CDR2 YNFKEQ. In DNA, the CDR3 is TGTGCCAGCAGCCCCCAGACAGAGAATCAGCCCCAGCATTTT. Translation: CASSPQTENQPQHF.

The chain is built from TRBV7-7 and TRBJ2-2; TRBD1 might be the D (6 bases). This CDR3 contains 16 residues. CDR1 and CDR2 (germline): SSHAT, FNYEAQ (reference sequence). V gave up 5 bases and J gave up 6 bases, with 19 bases separating them. CDR3 in DNA: TGTGCCAGCAGCCCACGTCTATTAACAGGGCCCGGGGAGCTGTTTTTT. It encodes CASSPRLLTGPGELFF. Supplemented by reference TRBV7-7 and TRBJ2-2, the full variable domain reads GAGVSQSPRYKVTKRGQDVTLRCDPISSHATLYWYQQALGQGPEFLTYFNYEAQPDKSGLPSDRFSAERPEGSISTLTIQRTEQRDSAMYRCASSPRLLTGPGELFFGEGSRLTVL.

J is TRBJ1-2 and V is TRBV4-3, with 10 bases lining up with TRBD1. This CDR3 spans 16 amino acids. Germline CDR1 is LGHNA and CDR2 is YSLEER. Trimming took 3 bases from V and 4 from J; bases not matched to a gene: 8. The CDR3 is CASSQRQGARSYGYTF. CDR3 DNA: TGCGCCAGCAGCCAGCGACAGGGGGCGCGGAGCTATGGCTACACCTTC.

This chain links TRBV10-2 with TRBJ2-4, with a weak D call TRBD1 (5 bases). The germline CDR1 and CDR2 sequences are WSHSY and SAAADI. The CDR3 totals 14 residues. Trimming removed 2 bases at V and 7 bases at J, with 12 bases between. The CDR3: CASSEVRVVNIQYF. CDR3 DNA: TGCGCCAGCAGTGAGGTCAGGGTAGTGAACATTCAGTACTTC.

V and J are TRBV6-5 and TRBJ2-7, with D tentatively TRBD2 (6 bases). Germline-derived CDR1 and CDR2 are MNHEY and SVGAGI. This CDR3 is 14 amino acids long. V lost 8 bases to trimming and J lost 3 bases, with 17 bases between them. The CDR3 DNA reads TGTGCCAGCGAAACCAAACGGGGGAACTACGAGCAGTACTTC. Encoded protein: CASETKRGNYEQYF.

This rearrangement joins TRBV2 to TRBJ1-1, with D unresolved. This CDR3 comprises 10 residues. V was trimmed by 8 bases and J by 8 bases, leaving 9 bases between them. Germline lookup yields CDR1 SNHLY and CDR2 FYNNEI. DNA for the CDR3: TGTGCCAGCCGTGTCTTGGAAGCTTTCTTT. Translation gives CASRVLEAFF.

This rearrangement joins TRBV29-1 to TRBJ2-7, with D hard to call. CDR1 and CDR2 from the germline V gene are SQVTM and ANQGSEA. The V gene lost 3 bases and the J gene lost 2 bases, with 8 bases spanning the gap. The CDR3 has 12 amino acids. The CDR3 DNA is TGCAGCGTTGAGGAGCCGGCCTACGAGCAGTACTTC. As protein: CSVEEPAYEQYF.

The chain is built from TRBV4-3 and TRBJ2-5, with D maybe TRBD1 (5 bases). Trimming removed 3 bases at V and 2 bases at J, with 10 bases between. Germline V gene data show CDR1 as LGHNA and CDR2 as YSLEER. CDR3 length: 14 residues. This CDR3 reads CASSQWTRQETQYF. DNA of the CDR3: TGCGCCAGCAGCCAGTGGACAAGACAAGAGACCCAGTACTTC.

V is TRBV14 and J is TRBJ2-7, with D hard to call. The CDR3 has 12 residues. The germline V and J ends were trimmed by 3 bases and 8 bases, with 11 bases remaining between them. Germline V lookup: CDR1 SGHDN, CDR2 FVKESK. CDR3 nucleotide sequence: TGTGCCAGCAGCCAGGTTGATTGGCAGCAGTACTTC. It codes for CASSQVDWQQYF.

The chain couples TRBV5-5 to TRBJ1-2; the D gene is possibly TRBD1 (5 bases). Trimming cost V 2 bases and J 3 bases, with 8 bases left between them. This CDR3 has 13 amino acids. The germline CDR1 and CDR2 sequences are SGHKS and YYEKEE (reference sequence). The CDR3 spells CASSFREDYGYTF. The CDR3 nucleotides read TGTGCCAGCAGCTTCAGGGAAGACTATGGCTACACCTTC.

The chain has TRBV9 and TRBJ2-3; 9 positions match TRBD1. Trimming took 2 bases from V and 1 from J; bases not matched to a gene: 5. The CDR3 length is 16 residues. CDR1 is SGDLS, CDR2 YYNGEE, per germline. In nucleotides, the CDR3 is TGTGCCAGCAGCGTCACAGGGGGCGCCGGCACAGATACGCAGTATTTT. It yields the protein CASSVTGGAGTDTQYF.

The CDR3 sequence is CASSLVLESYEQYF. The CDR3 DNA reads as TGCGCCAGCAGCTTGGTTCTAGAGAGCTACGAGCAGTACTTC. This chain joins TRBV5-1 and TRBJ2-7; D is uncertain. The CDR3 is 14 amino acids. V gave up 0 bases and J gave up 3 bases, with 10 bases separating them. Germline CDR1 reads SGHRS; CDR2 reads YFSETQ.

The chain is built from TRBV4-1 and TRBJ2-5; 7 bases are a match to TRBD2. The germline gives CDR1 MGHRA, CDR2 YSYEKL. The CDR3 contains 15 residues. V lost 1 base to trimming and J lost 10 bases; unmatched junction nucleotides: 12. This chain's CDR3 is CASSQVRLSGRDQYF. Written as DNA, the CDR3 is TGCGCCAGCAGCCAAGTCCGTCTTAGCGGGCGGGACCAGTACTTC.

This chain joins TRBV2 and TRBJ2-5; possible D gene TRBD1, 5 bases. This CDR3 region has 12 residues. V gave up 7 bases and J gave up 9 bases, with 15 bases separating them. Germline assignment: CDR1 SNHLY and CDR2 FYNNEI. CDR3 loop: CASTKGSGAQYF. CDR3 in DNA: TGTGCCAGCACCAAGGGGTCGGGTGCCCAGTACTTC.

V gene TRBV7-9 combines with J gene TRBJ1-6, with a weak D call TRBD1 (5 bases). The CDR3 runs 15 residues. In germline, CDR1 is SEHNR, CDR2 FQNEAQ (reference sequence). Trimming cost V 2 bases and J 10 bases, with 15 bases left between them. CDR3 sequence: CASSLLGGVSSPLHF. The CDR3 DNA reads as TGTGCCAGCAGCTTATTGGGGGGTGTATCGTCACCCCTCCACTTT.

V is TRBV18 and J is TRBJ1-1, with D possibly matching TRBD1 (6 bases). The CDR3 has 15 amino acids. Trimming removed 6 bases from V and 0 bases from J, with 14 bases in between. Germline lookup yields CDR1 KGHSH and CDR2 LQKENI. Written as DNA, the CDR3 is TGTGCCAGCTCGCCGGGGGGCAGCATGAACACTGAAGCTTTCTTT. Its translation is CASSPGGSMNTEAFF.

This sequence joins TRBV7-8 and TRBJ2-3; maybe TRBD2 (5 bases). V gave up 1 base and J gave up 8 bases, with 7 bases separating them. Germline V gives CDR1 SGHVS, CDR2 FQNEAQ. CDR3 size: 12 residues. CDR3 bases: TGTGCCAGCAGCTTAGTTGGAGGTACGCAGTATTTT. The encoded protein is CASSLVGGTQYF.

The chain couples TRBV19 to TRBJ1-2; 9 positions agree with TRBD1. Looked up from germline, CDR1 is LNHDA and CDR2 is SQIVND (reference sequence). Unmatched junction bases numbered 8, after V lost 5 bases and J lost 4 bases. The CDR3 contains 15 residues. The CDR3 reads CASSYRDRVVYGYTF. CDR3 sequence (DNA): TGTGCCAGTAGTTACCGGGACAGGGTGGTCTATGGCTACACCTTC.

This clone occurred once. The gene calls are TRBV7-7 and TRBJ2-1; 10 bases match TRBD2. CDR3 length: 15 amino acids. Trimming cost V 5 bases and J 0 bases; bases outside gene matches: 1. In germline, CDR1 is SSHAT, CDR2 FNYEAQ (reference sequence). The CDR3 bases are TGTGCCAGCAGCCCTAGCGGGGGCTCCTACAATGAGCAGTTCTTC. Its translation is CASSPSGGSYNEQFF.

The chain combines TRBV28 with TRBJ2-5; the D is unclear. Trimming stripped 5 bases from V and 3 bases from J, with 16 bases between. The CDR3 is 15 amino acids. The germline V gene encodes CDR1 MDHEN and CDR2 SYDVKM. The CDR3 DNA is TGTGCCAGCAGTGGGCCAGTTTATTTTAAAGAGACCCAGTACTTC. Protein product: CASSGPVYFKETQYF.

The chain is built from TRBV6-4 and TRBJ1-1; a weak D match, TRBD1 (5 bases). Germline V CDR1 and CDR2: MRHNA, SNTAGT. V lost 0 bases and J 3 bases, leaving 11 bases between the germline ends. The CDR3 sequence is 15 residues long. The CDR3 sequence is CASSDSPGFYTEAFF. CDR3 sequence (DNA): TGTGCCAGCAGTGACTCACCAGGGTTCTACACTGAAGCTTTCTTT.